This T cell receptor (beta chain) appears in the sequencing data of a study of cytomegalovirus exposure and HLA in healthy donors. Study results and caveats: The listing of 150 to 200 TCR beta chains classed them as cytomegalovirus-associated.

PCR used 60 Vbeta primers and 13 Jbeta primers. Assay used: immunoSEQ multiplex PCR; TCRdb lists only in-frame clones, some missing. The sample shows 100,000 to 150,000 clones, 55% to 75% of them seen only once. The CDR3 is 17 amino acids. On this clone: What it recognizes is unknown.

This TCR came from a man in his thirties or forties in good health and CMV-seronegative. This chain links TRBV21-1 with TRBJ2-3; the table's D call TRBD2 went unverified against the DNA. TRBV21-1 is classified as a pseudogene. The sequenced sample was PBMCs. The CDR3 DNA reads TGTGCCAGCAGCACCCGTCATAGCGGGGGGGCCGCAGATACGCAGTATTTT. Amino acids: CASSTRHSGGAADTQYF.